One sample yielded the 3 T cell receptor beta chains listed below, sequenced in a study of blood T cell repertoires in COVID-19. Clones were sequenced by immunoSEQ multiplex PCR, and TCRdb holds only the in-frame ones, with some missing. The table has just under 250,000 clones, roughly 90% seen once; the top ten hold around 4%. Sequenced: PBMCs or T cells enriched from blood (not recorded which). These TCRs come from a woman aged 25 to 39 who had recovered from COVID-19.

The CDR3 spells CASSKGLAVGEQYF. The CDR3 DNA is TGTGCCAGTAGTAAGGGACTAGCGGTGGGCGAGCAGTACTTC. This chain links TRBV19 with TRBJ2-7, with 11 bases fitting TRBD2. Germline-derived CDR1 and CDR2 are LNHDA and SQIVND (reference sequence). Germline trimming cut 4 bases from V and 6 bases from J; bases unmatched to any gene: 5. This CDR3 has 14 residues.

The CDR3 protein is CASSLDSGSRAGELFF. As DNA, the CDR3 is TGTGCCAGCAGCTTAGATAGCGGGAGTCGTGCCGGGGAGCTGTTTTTT. V gene TRBV7-9 combines with J gene TRBJ2-2, with 9 nucleotides matching TRBD2. The CDR3 is 16 amino acids. With V trimmed by 1 base and J by 6 bases, 6 bases remained unmatched. Germline assignment: CDR1 SEHNR and CDR2 FQNEAQ (reference sequence).

The chain couples TRBV19 to TRBJ1-2; 7 nucleotides line up with TRBD1. Germline V gene data show CDR1 as LNHDA and CDR2 as SQIVND (reference sequence). The J segment lost 1 base and the V segment lost 3 bases, leaving 5 bases of the junction unmatched. The CDR3 length is 15 residues. CDR3 in DNA: TGTGCCAGTAGTATCCAGGGGGTCGGTAACTATGGCTACACCTTC. It translates to CASSIQGVGNYGYTF.